A single sample is the source of the 19 T cell receptor beta chains below, sequenced in a study of cytomegalovirus exposure and HLA in healthy donors. Primers included in the PCR were 60 Vbeta and 13 Jbeta primers. TCRdb's table, derived via immunoSEQ multiplex PCR, lists solely in-frame clones and lacks some. The sample consists of hundreds of thousands of clones, just over 70% of them appearing once. Sequenced: PBMCs. The origin of the receptors is a female donor in good health and CMV-seronegative.

This chain links TRBV7-3 with TRBJ1-1, with a possible D match to TRBD1 (6 bases). CDR3 length: 13 residues. Germline V lookup: CDR1 SGHTA, CDR2 FQGTGA. Trimming shortened V by 4 bases and J by 11 bases, and 17 bases separated the two germline ends. CDR3 DNA sequence: TGTGCCAGCAGCTCCGGGGGGCAGCGGTCGGCTTTCTTT. This codes for CASSSGGQRSAFF.

The CDR3 region has the DNA TGTGCCAGCAGTGAAGGACTAGCGGGGGACTATGAGCAGTTCTTC. Translation gives CASSEGLAGDYEQFF. The gene calls are TRBV6-1 and TRBJ2-1, with 12 bases lining up with TRBD2. This CDR3 is built from 15 residues. V shed 1 base and J 8 bases; nucleotides not matched to a gene: 3. Per the germline V gene, CDR1 is MNHNS and CDR2 is SASEGT.

CDR3 bases: TGTGCCAGCAGTGAATTGGGAGGTAGCAATCAGCCCCAGCATTTT. Translation gives CASSELGGSNQPQHF. The chain is built from TRBV25-1 and TRBJ1-5; D is uncertain. Between the trimmed V and J ends, which lost 1 base and 0 bases, there was a span of 7 bases. The germline CDR1 and CDR2 sequences are MGHDK and SYGVNS. The CDR3 contains 15 residues.

This clone has only one observation. V and J are TRBV2 and TRBJ2-2; D may be TRBD2 (5 bases). The CDR3 consists of 13 residues. V lost 4 bases, J lost 4 bases, and 7 bases lay in between. Germline V lookup: CDR1 SNHLY, CDR2 FYNNEI. The CDR3 nucleotides read TGTGCCAGCAGTGCGGACTTCACCGGGGAGCTGTTTTTT. Translated, it gives CASSADFTGELFF.

The chain carries TRBV11-3 and TRBJ2-1, with D perhaps matching TRBD2 (6 bases). The V and J ends lost 3 bases and 8 bases respectively, with 14 bases between them. Germline values: CDR1 SGHNT, CDR2 YENEEA. CDR3 length: 14 amino acids. CDR3 DNA: TGTGCCAGCAGCTTCACTAGCAAATCGGATGAGCAGTTCTTC. It is translated as CASSFTSKSDEQFF.

This chain uses TRBV5-1 with TRBJ1-4; 8 bases match TRBD1. Germline-derived CDR1 and CDR2 are SGHRS and YFSETQ. Losses at the gene ends were 4 bases for V and 3 bases for J; bases not matched to a gene: 5. This CDR3 has 15 residues. CDR3 loop: CASSVDRGSNEKLFF. The CDR3 DNA reads TGCGCCAGCAGCGTAGACAGGGGCTCTAATGAAAAACTGTTTTTT.

The chain recombines TRBV11-3 with TRBJ2-5; 7 positions agree with TRBD1. The J segment lost 2 bases and the V segment lost 6 bases, leaving 3 bases of the junction unmatched. There are 13 residues in the CDR3. Germline lookup yields CDR1 SGHNT and CDR2 YENEEA. The chain's CDR3 is CASRVQGQETQYF. The CDR3 DNA is TGTGCCAGCAGAGTACAGGGGCAAGAGACCCAGTACTTC.

V gene TRBV10-3 combines with J gene TRBJ1-5; no clear D gene. The V end lost 10 bases, the J end lost 5 bases, and 12 bases lay between the germline ends. Germline V gene lookup returns CDR1 ENHRY and CDR2 SYGVKD. This CDR3 has 12 residues. The CDR3 sequence: CATNDRDQPQHF. The CDR3 nucleotides read TGTGCCACCAACGACCGGGATCAGCCCCAGCATTTT.

V and J are TRBV4-1 and TRBJ1-5; TRBD1 is a possible D gene (5 bases). The ends were cut back, 1 base at V and 5 bases at J, with 9 bases in the middle. Germline V gives CDR1 MGHRA, CDR2 YSYEKL. CDR3 size: 14 residues. CDR3 in amino acids: CASSQVQADQPQHF. The CDR3 DNA is TGCGCCAGCAGCCAAGTACAGGCTGATCAGCCCCAGCATTTT.

The chain links TRBV9 to TRBJ2-1, with a tentative D call TRBD2 (5 bases). The CDR3 length is 13 residues. The V end was cut by 0 bases, the J end by 8 bases, with 9 bases between. CDR1 and CDR2 (germline): SGDLS, YYNGEE. The CDR3 reads CASSVDGIDEQFF. The CDR3 region has the DNA TGTGCCAGCAGCGTAGACGGGATCGATGAGCAGTTCTTC. The whole variable domain, remainder taken from reference TRBV9 and TRBJ2-1, is DSGVTQTPKHLITATGQRVTLRCSPRSGDLSVYWYQQSLDQGLQFLIQYYNGEERAKGNILERFSAQQFPDLHSELNLSSLELGDSALYFCASSVDGIDEQFFGPGTRLTVL.

The chain employs TRBV7-8 and TRBJ2-5; 14 bases fit TRBD2. Germline CDR1 is SGHVS and CDR2 is FQNEAQ. CDR3 length: 16 residues. V was pared by 0 bases and J by 7 bases, with 4 bases of the junction left unmatched. The CDR3 sequence is CASSLAGTSGSRTQYF. The CDR3 nucleotides are TGTGCCAGCAGCTTAGCTGGGACTAGCGGGAGCAGGACCCAGTACTTC.

The V and J genes are TRBV11-3 and TRBJ1-1, with TRBD1 identical over 11 bases. This CDR3 comprises 18 residues. V dropped 2 bases and J dropped 6; count of bases not matched to a gene: 14. Germline loops: CDR1 SGHNT, CDR2 YENEEA. The CDR3 coding sequence is TGTGCCAGCAGCTTACGGGGCGGGACAGGGGGGTTAAGCTCTGAAGCTTTCTTT. Amino acid sequence: CASSLRGGTGGLSSEAFF.

The chain links TRBV11-2 to TRBJ1-2; TRBD1 matches 7 bases. The CDR3 is 14 amino acids. The V gene end was trimmed by 6 bases and the J gene end by 3 bases; junction bases not matched to a gene: 7. Germline loops: CDR1 SGHAT, CDR2 FQNNGV. This CDR3 reads CASRPRTGDYGYTF. Here the CDR3 DNA reads TGTGCCAGCAGACCGCGCACAGGGGACTATGGCTACACCTTC.

CDR3 protein: CASSLTSGGDNEQFF. CDR3 nucleotides: TGTGCCAGCAGCCTTACTAGTGGTGGAGACAATGAGCAGTTCTTC. The rearrangement uses TRBV4-2 and TRBJ2-1; D is perhaps TRBD2 (5 bases). Trimming pared 4 bases from V and 5 bases from J, leaving 15 bases between. This CDR3 contains 15 residues. Germline CDR1 and CDR2: LGHNA and YNFKEQ.

V gene TRBV7-9 combines with J gene TRBJ2-1; TRBD1 matches at 9 bases. The CDR3 extends over 14 amino acids. Trimming at V came to 5 bases and at J to 8 bases, leaving 7 bases not matched to a gene. CDR1 SEHNR and CDR2 FQNEAQ come from the germline V gene (reference sequence). The DNA of the CDR3 is TGTGCCAGCAGCCCTGGACAGGGGAGCGATGAGCAGTTCTTC. Amino acids: CASSPGQGSDEQFF.

The CDR3 DNA follows: TGTGCCAGTAGGAAGGGACAACTTTACACCGGGGAGCTGTTTTTT. Translated, it gives CASRKGQLYTGELFF. The chain is built from TRBV19 and TRBJ2-2; possibly TRBD1 for D (6 bases). CDR1 is LNHDA, CDR2 SQIVND, per germline (reference sequence). Trimming removed 6 bases at V and 3 bases at J, with 14 bases between. The CDR3 totals 15 residues.

J is TRBJ2-5 and V is TRBV13, with 8 bases fitting TRBD1. Judging by the DNA end, TRBJ2-7 fits better; the J call may be wrong. The germline gives CDR1 PRHDT, CDR2 FYEKMQ (reference sequence). The CDR3 is 14 amino acids. CDR3 sequence (DNA): TGTGCCAGCAGACGCCAGGGGGCAAAGGACGAGCAGTACTTC. Translated, it gives CASRRQGAKDEQYF.

The chain couples TRBV5-4 to TRBJ2-5, with 7 positions matching TRBD1. Trimming removed 0 bases from V and 11 bases from J; junction bases left unmatched: 10. The CDR3 has 14 amino acids. CDR1 and CDR2 (germline): SGHNT, YYREEE (reference sequence). As DNA, the CDR3 is TGTGCCAGCAGCTTGGACAGGGGATTAACTGAGCAGTACTTC. Its protein is CASSLDRGLTEQYF.

The CDR3 is CASSVELAQRYGYTF. CDR3 nucleotide sequence: TGTGCCAGCAGCGTAGAACTGGCGCAGCGGTATGGCTACACCTTC. The chain employs TRBV9 and TRBJ1-2; D not resolved. Per the germline V gene, CDR1 is SGDLS and CDR2 is YYNGEE. V lost 0 bases to trimming and J lost 5 bases, with 14 bases between them. CDR3 length equals 15 residues.